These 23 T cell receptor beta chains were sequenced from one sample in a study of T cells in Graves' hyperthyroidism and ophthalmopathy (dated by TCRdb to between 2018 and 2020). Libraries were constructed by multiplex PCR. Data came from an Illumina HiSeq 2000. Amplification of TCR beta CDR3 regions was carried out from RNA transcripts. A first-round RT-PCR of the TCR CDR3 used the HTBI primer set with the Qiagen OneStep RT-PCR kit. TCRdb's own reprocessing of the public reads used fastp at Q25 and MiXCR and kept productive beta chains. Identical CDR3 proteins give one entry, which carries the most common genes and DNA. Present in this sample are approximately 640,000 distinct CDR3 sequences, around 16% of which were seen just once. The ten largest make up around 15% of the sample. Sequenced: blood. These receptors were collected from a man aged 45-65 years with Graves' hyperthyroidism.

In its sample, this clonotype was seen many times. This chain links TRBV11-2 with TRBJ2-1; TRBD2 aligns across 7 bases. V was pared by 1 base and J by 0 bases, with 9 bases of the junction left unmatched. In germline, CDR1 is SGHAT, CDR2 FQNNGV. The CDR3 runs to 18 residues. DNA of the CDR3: TGTGCCAGCAGCTTAGCTAGCGGCACCACAAGCTCCTACAATGAGCAGTTCTTC. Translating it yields CASSLASGTTSSYNEQFF.

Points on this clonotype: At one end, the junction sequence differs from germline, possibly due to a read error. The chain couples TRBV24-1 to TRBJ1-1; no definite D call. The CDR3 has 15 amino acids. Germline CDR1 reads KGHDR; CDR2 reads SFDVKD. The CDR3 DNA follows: TGTCCCACCAGTGATAGCCAGAGCATGAACACTGAAGCTTTCTTT. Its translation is CPTSDSQSMNTEAFF.

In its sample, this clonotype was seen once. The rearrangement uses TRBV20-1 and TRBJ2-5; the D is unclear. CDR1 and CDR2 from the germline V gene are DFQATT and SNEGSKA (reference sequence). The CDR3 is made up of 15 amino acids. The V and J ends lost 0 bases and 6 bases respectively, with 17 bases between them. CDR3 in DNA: TGCAGTGCTAGAGATCAAATGGGAATGCGGCAGACCCAGTACTTC. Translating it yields CSARDQMGMRQTQYF.

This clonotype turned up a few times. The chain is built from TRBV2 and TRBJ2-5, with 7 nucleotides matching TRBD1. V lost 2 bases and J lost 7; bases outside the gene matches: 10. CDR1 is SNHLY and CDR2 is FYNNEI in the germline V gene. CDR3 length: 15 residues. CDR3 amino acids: CASSERGQSGGTQYF. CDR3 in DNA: TGTGCCAGCAGTGAAAGGGGGCAAAGTGGAGGGACCCAGTACTTC.

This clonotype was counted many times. The CDR3, as DNA: TGTGCCAGCGCCCAGCGGGAGATGGACGAGCAGTACTTC. Its protein is CASAQREMDEQYF. This chain connects TRBV27 to TRBJ2-7, with 8 bases matching TRBD2. V lost 8 bases to trimming and J lost 5 bases; unmatched junction nucleotides: 8. The CDR3 sequence is 13 residues long. From germline, CDR1 is MNHEY and CDR2 SMNVEV (reference sequence).

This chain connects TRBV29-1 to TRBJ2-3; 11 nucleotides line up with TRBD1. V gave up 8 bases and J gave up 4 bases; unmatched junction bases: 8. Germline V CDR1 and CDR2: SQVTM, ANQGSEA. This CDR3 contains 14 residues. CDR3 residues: CSHPGTGGPDTQYF. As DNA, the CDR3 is TGCAGCCACCCCGGGACAGGGGGACCAGATACGCAGTATTTT.

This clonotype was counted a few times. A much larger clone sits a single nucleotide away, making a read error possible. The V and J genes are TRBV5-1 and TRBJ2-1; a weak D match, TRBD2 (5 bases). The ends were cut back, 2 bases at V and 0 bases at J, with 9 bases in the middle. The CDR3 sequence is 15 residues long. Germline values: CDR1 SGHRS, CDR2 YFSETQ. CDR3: CASSLGADSYNEQFF. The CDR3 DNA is TGCGCCAGCAGCTTAGGAGCGGACTCCTACAATGAGCAGTTCTTC.

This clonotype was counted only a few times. The CDR3: CASSQMTGSILAFF. CDR3 nucleotides: TGTGCCAGCAGCCAGATGACAGGGAGTATATTAGCTTTCTTT. The genes are TRBV3-1 and TRBJ1-1, with 7 bases fitting TRBD1. Germline CDR1 is LGHDT and CDR2 is YNNKEL (reference sequence). V dropped 3 bases and J dropped 10; count of bases not matched to a gene: 11. There are 14 residues in the CDR3. Together with reference TRBV3-1 and TRBJ1-1, the CDR3 gives the full variable domain: DTAVSQTPKYLVTQMGNDKSIKCEQNLGHDTMYWYKQDSKKFLKIMFSYNNKELIINETVPNRFSPKSPDKAHLNLHINSLELGDSAVYFCASSQMTGSILAFFGQGTRLTVV.

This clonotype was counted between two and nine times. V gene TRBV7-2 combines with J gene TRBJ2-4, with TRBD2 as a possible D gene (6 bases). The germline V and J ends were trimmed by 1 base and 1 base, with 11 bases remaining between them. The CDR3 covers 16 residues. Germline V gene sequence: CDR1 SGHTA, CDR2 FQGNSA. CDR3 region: CASSLGTGVAKNIQYF. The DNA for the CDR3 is TGTGCCAGCAGCTTAGGTACGGGAGTGGCCAAAAACATTCAGTACTTC.

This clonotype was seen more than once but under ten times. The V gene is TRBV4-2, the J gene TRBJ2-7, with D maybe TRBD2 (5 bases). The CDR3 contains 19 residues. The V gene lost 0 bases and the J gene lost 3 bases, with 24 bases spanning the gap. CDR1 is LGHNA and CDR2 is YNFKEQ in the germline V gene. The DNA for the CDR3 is TGTGCCAGCAGCCAAGATCGCTCTAGCTTGCGGTCGAGATACTACGAGCAGTACTTC. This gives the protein CASSQDRSSLRSRYYEQYF.

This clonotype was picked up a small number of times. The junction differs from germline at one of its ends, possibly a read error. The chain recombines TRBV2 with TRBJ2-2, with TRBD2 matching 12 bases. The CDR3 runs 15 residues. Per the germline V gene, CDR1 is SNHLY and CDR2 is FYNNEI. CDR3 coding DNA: TGTGCCAGCAGAGAAGGACTAGCGGGGACCGGGGAGCTGTTTTTT. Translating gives CASREGLAGTGELFF.

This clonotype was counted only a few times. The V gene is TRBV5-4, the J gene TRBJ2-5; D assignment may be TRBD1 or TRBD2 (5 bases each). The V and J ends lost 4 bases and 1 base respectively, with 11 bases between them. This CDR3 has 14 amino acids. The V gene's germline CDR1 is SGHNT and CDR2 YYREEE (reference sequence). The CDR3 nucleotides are TGTGCCAGCAGCCCCTATGGGGGCCAAGAGACCCAGTACTTC. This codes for CASSPYGGQETQYF. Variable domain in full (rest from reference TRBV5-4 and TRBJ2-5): ETGVTQSPTHLIKTRGQQVTLRCSSQSGHNTVSWYQQALGQGPQFIFQYYREEENGRGNFPPRFSGLQFPNYSSELNVNALELDDSALYLCASSPYGGQETQYFGPGTRLLVL.

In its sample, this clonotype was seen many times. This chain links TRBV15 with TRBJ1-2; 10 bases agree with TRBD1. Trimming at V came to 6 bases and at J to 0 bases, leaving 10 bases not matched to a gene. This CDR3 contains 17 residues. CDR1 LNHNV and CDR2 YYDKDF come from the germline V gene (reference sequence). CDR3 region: CATSIGSGQGANYGYTF. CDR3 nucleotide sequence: TGTGCCACCAGTATAGGTTCTGGACAGGGGGCTAACTATGGCTACACCTTC.

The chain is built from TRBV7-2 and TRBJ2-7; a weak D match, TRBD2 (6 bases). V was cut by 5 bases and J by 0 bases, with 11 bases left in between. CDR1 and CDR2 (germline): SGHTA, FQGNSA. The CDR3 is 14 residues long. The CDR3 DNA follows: TGTGCCAGCAGCCAATCTAGCGACTCCTACGAGCAGTACTTC. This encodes CASSQSSDSYEQYF.

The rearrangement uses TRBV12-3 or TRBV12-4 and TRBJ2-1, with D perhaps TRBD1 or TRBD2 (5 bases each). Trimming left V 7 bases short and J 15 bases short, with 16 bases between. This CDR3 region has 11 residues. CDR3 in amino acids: CASTRMGESFF. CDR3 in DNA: TGTGCCAGCACCCGCATGGGGGAGTCGTTCTTC.

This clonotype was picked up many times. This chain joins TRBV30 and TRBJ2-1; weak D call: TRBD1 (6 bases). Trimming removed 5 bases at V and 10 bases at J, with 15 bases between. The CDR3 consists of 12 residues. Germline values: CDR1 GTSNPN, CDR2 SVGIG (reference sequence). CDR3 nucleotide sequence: TGTGCCTGGGCGGAGGAGAGGGGGGAGCAGTTCTTC. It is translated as CAWAEERGEQFF. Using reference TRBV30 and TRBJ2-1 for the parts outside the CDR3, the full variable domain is SQTIHQWPATLVQPVGSPLSLECTVEGTSNPNLYWYRQAAGRGLQLLFYSVGIGQISSEVPQNLSASRPQDRQFILSSKKLLLSDSGFYLCAWAEERGEQFFGPGTRLTVL.

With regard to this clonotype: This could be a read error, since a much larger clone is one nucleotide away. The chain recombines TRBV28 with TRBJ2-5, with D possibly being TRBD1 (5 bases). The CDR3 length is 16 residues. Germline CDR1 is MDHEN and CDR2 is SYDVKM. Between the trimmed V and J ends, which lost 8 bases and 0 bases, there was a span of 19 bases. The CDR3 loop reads CASERQTEWYQETQYF. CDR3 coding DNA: TGTGCCAGCGAACGGCAGACAGAATGGTACCAAGAGACCCAGTACTTC.

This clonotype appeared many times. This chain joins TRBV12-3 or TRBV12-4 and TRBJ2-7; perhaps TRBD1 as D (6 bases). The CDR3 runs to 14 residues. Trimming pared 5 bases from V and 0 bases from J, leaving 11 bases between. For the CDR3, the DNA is TGTGCCAGCAGTCCCCTACAGGGCTCCTACGAGCAGTACTTC. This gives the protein CASSPLQGSYEQYF.

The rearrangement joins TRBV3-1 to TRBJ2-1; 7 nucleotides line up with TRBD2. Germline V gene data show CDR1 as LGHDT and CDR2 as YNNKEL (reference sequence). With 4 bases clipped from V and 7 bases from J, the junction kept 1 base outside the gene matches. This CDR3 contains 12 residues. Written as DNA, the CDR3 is TGTGCCAGCAGCCGGCGGGGGAATGAGCAGTTCTTC. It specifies CASSRRGNEQFF.

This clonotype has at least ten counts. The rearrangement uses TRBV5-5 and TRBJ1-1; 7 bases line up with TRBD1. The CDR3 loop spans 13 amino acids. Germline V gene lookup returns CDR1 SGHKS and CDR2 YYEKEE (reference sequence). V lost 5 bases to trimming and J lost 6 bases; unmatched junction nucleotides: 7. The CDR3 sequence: CASRLPGGAEAFF. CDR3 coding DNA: TGTGCCAGCAGACTTCCAGGGGGGGCTGAAGCTTTCTTT.

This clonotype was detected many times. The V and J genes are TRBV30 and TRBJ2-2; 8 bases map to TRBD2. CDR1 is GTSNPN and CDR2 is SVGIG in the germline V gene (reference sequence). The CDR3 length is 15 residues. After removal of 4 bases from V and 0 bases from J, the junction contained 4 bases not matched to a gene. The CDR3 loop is CAWKRLATNTGELFF. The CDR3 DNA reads TGTGCCTGGAAAAGACTAGCGACGAACACCGGGGAGCTGTTTTTT.

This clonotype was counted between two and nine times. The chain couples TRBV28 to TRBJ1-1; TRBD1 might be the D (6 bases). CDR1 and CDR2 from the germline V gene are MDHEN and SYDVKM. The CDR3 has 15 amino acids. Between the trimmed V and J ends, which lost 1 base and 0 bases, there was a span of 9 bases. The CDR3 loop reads CASSLYDRLNTEAFF. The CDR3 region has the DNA TGTGCCAGCAGTTTATACGACAGGTTGAACACTGAAGCTTTCTTT.

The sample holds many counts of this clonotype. CDR3 amino acids: CASSPFGVKTEAFF. DNA for the CDR3: TGTGCCAGCAGCCCCTTCGGTGTAAAGACTGAAGCTTTCTTT. The gene calls are TRBV6-2 or TRBV6-3 and TRBJ1-1; D ambiguous. The CDR3 extends over 14 amino acids. Trimming cost V 6 bases and J 5 bases, with 16 bases left between them. CDR1 is MNHEY and CDR2 is SVGEGT in the germline V gene.